This passage covers 2 T cell receptor beta chains from one sample sequenced in a study of cytomegalovirus exposure and HLA in healthy donors. It was with 60 Vbeta and 13 Jbeta primers that the PCR ran. Libraries were prepared by immunoSEQ multiplex PCR; TCRdb keeps only in-frame clonotypes and omits some of them. The table includes about 140,000 clones, around 72% detected once. Material: PBMCs. These receptors originate from a woman aged 40 to 55 in good health and CMV-seronegative.

This clone was counted only a few times. This chain uses TRBV14 with TRBJ1-5; D not certain. CDR3 length equals 13 residues. V was cut by 4 bases and J by 8 bases, with 12 bases left in between. Per germline, CDR1 SGHDN and CDR2 FVKESK. The CDR3 coding sequence is TGTGCCAGCAGCCGGTCAGCGGCGGAGCCCCAGCATTTT. Its translation is CASSRSAAEPQHF.

The CDR3 reads CASSPPTGDGYTF. CDR3 coding DNA: TGTGCCAGTAGTCCCCCCACAGGGGATGGCTACACCTTC. The rearrangement joins TRBV19 to TRBJ1-2; the match to TRBD1 covers 7 bases. The V segment lost 5 bases and the J segment 6 bases; nucleotides outside the gene matches: 6. CDR3 size: 13 residues. The V gene's germline CDR1 is LNHDA and CDR2 SQIVND (reference sequence).